The 27 T cell receptor beta chains reported below all come from one sample, sequenced in a study of T cells after yellow fever vaccination. TCRdb ran MiXCR on the 5' RACE reads and lists one entry per CDR3 protein. This repertoire shows 170,000 or so distinct CDR3 sequences, roughly 6.4% found once; its top ten account for about 2.7%. Sequenced here: CD4+ T cells sorted from PBMCs, sampled on the day of the first yellow fever vaccination. These receptors were obtained from a man aged 18-30 years who received the YFV17D yellow fever vaccine.

This clonotype was observed many times. The CDR3 DNA follows: TGTGCCAGCAGCTCGACAGGGAATCGCGAGCAGTACGTC. Translated: CASSSTGNREQYV. The rearrangement links TRBV6-2 or TRBV6-3 to TRBJ2-7; TRBD1 agrees at 7 bases. There are 13 residues in the CDR3. CDR1 is MNHEY, CDR2 SVGEGT, per germline. V was pared by 6 bases and J by 6 bases, with 8 bases of the junction left unmatched.

This clonotype occurred many times. This chain joins TRBV5-1 and TRBJ2-6; D ambiguous. CDR1 is SGHRS and CDR2 is YFSETQ in the germline V gene. Deletions cut 2 bases from V and 0 bases from J, with 9 bases between. The CDR3 has 16 amino acids. CDR3 residues: CASSFGDRSGANVLTF. The CDR3 coding sequence is TGCGCCAGCAGCTTTGGAGACCGCTCTGGGGCCAACGTCCTGACTTTC.

The chain carries TRBV7-8 and TRBJ2-4, with a tentative D call TRBD1 (6 bases). Germline V gene sequence: CDR1 SGHVS, CDR2 FQNEAQ. V was clipped by 4 bases and J by 0 bases, with 13 bases between them. The CDR3 runs 16 residues. CDR3 sequence (DNA): TGTGCCAGCAGCTCCACAGGGACCATAGCCAAAAACATTCAGTACTTC. Translating it yields CASSSTGTIAKNIQYF.

The J gene is TRBJ2-5, the V gene TRBV5-1, with D possibly TRBD2 on 5 matching bases. Deletions cut 2 bases from V and 5 bases from J, with 10 bases between. From germline, CDR1 is SGHRS and CDR2 YFSETQ. CDR3 length equals 13 residues. The CDR3 protein is CASSFFGEETQYF. The CDR3 DNA sequence: TGCGCCAGCAGCTTCTTTGGGGAGGAGACCCAGTACTTC.

The sample holds many counts of this clonotype. The rearrangement uses TRBV30 and TRBJ2-5; 10 bases are a match to TRBD2. Trimming took 4 bases from V and 4 from J; bases not matched to a gene: 6. The CDR3 length is 14 residues. Germline assignment: CDR1 GTSNPN and CDR2 SVGIG (reference sequence). The chain's CDR3 is CAWTERGGGETQYF. Here the CDR3 DNA reads TGTGCCTGGACCGAGCGGGGGGGAGGAGAGACCCAGTACTTC.

The gene calls are TRBV7-2 and TRBJ2-5, with unresolved D. The ends were cut back, 3 bases at V and 4 bases at J, with 15 bases in the middle. Per the germline V gene, CDR1 is SGHTA and CDR2 is FQGNSA. This CDR3 is 15 amino acids long. The CDR3 nucleotides are TGTGCCAGCAGCTTCGTATCTAACGGTCGAGAGACCCAGTACTTC. Encoded protein: CASSFVSNGRETQYF.

This sequence joins TRBV20-1 and TRBJ1-1; perhaps TRBD1 as D (5 bases). V lost 5 bases and J lost 9, with 19 bases in between. CDR3 length: 13 residues. Germline V gives CDR1 DFQATT, CDR2 SNEGSKA (reference sequence). DNA for the CDR3: TGCAGTGCTCAAACCCCCCCGCCAGGGAAAGCTTTCTTT. Protein: CSAQTPPPGKAFF.

This clonotype was seen at least ten times. The chain joins TRBV7-3 to TRBJ1-1; D not certain. The germline V gene has CDR1 SGHTA and CDR2 FQGTGA. The CDR3 is 15 residues long. V was pared by 5 bases and J by 4 bases, with 17 bases between. Here the CDR3 DNA reads TGTGCCAGCAGCAACTCTGGGTTAAGCCCCACTGAAGCTTTCTTT. Residues: CASSNSGLSPTEAFF.

The CDR3 protein is CASSLGQGIGQPQHF. In DNA, the CDR3 is TGTGCCAGCAGCTTAGGGCAGGGGATAGGGCAGCCCCAGCATTTT. The chain joins TRBV7-2 to TRBJ1-5; possible D gene TRBD1, 6 bases. The V and J ends lost 1 base and 7 bases respectively, with 14 bases between them. Per germline, CDR1 SGHTA and CDR2 FQGNSA. This CDR3 contains 15 residues.

In its sample, this clonotype was seen many times. The V call is TRBV20-1, the J call TRBJ2-3, with D tentatively TRBD1 or TRBD2 (5 bases each). The CDR3 spans 13 residues. From germline, CDR1 is DFQATT and CDR2 SNEGSKA (reference sequence). V was pared by 3 bases and J by 2 bases, with 9 bases between. The CDR3 loop is CSASIGATDTQYF. The CDR3 DNA follows: TGCAGTGCTAGCATCGGGGCCACAGATACGCAGTATTTT.

This clonotype was observed at least ten times. V is TRBV20-1 and J is TRBJ2-3; 8 bases align to TRBD2. CDR3 length: 15 amino acids. Germline values: CDR1 DFQATT, CDR2 SNEGSKA (reference sequence). The trim removed 5 bases at V and 2 bases at J, leaving 9 bases unmatched. CDR3 region: CSALRAGVNTDTQYF. CDR3 nucleotide sequence: TGCAGTGCTTTGAGAGCGGGGGTGAACACAGATACGCAGTATTTT.

This clonotype was detected once. A read error is possible here, since a much larger clone lies one base away. The J gene is TRBJ2-3, the V gene TRBV20-1; D is uncertain. Germline CDR1 reads DFQATT; CDR2 reads SNEGSKA (reference sequence). CDR3 size: 16 residues. CDR3 bases: TGCTGTGCTAGAGATGTCGGGCATCTCAGCACAGATACGCAGTATTTT. It yields the protein CCARDVGHLSTDTQYF.

This clonotype was picked up a small number of times. The gene calls are TRBV12-5 and TRBJ1-5, with D tentatively TRBD1 (5 bases). This CDR3 has 15 amino acids. With 6 bases removed from V and 4 bases from J, the gap between germline ends came to 16 bases. In germline, CDR1 is LGHNT, CDR2 FRNRAP. CDR3 DNA: TGTGCTAGTGGGACTGGGACTCCTAGGAATCAGCCCCAGCATTTT. Translation gives CASGTGTPRNQPQHF.

This clonotype occurred many times. The chain couples TRBV5-1 to TRBJ2-5; a weak D match, TRBD2 (5 bases). There are 14 residues in the CDR3. Per germline, CDR1 SGHRS and CDR2 YFSETQ. V was cut by 2 bases and J by 1 base, with 9 bases left in between. The CDR3 is CASSFSGLQETQYF. DNA for the CDR3: TGCGCCAGCAGCTTTTCAGGACTCCAAGAGACCCAGTACTTC. Full variable domain (outside the CDR3, taken from reference TRBV5-1 and TRBJ2-5): KAGVTQTPRYLIKTRGQQVTLSCSPISGHRSVSWYQQTPGQGLQFLFEYFSETQRNKGNFPGRFSGRQFSNSRSEMNVSTLELGDSALYLCASSFSGLQETQYFGPGTRLLVL.

The rearrangement links TRBV7-9 to TRBJ1-2; maybe TRBD1 (5 bases). This CDR3 is built from 13 residues. Germline loops: CDR1 SEHNR, CDR2 FQNEAQ (reference sequence). V was trimmed by 5 bases and J by 6 bases, leaving 13 bases between them. The CDR3 DNA reads TGTGCCAGCAGCCAGACGGGGCTGCATGGCTACACCTTC. Amino acids: CASSQTGLHGYTF.

This clonotype occurred many times. V and J are TRBV4-3 and TRBJ1-2; no clear D. Germline V gene lookup returns CDR1 LGHNA and CDR2 YSLEER. The CDR3 runs to 12 residues. Trimming shortened V by 4 bases and J by 10 bases, and 13 bases separated the two germline ends. The CDR3 bases are TGCGCCAGCAGCCGCTCAAGAGACCTCTACACCTTC. This codes for CASSRSRDLYTF.

The sample holds a few counts of this clonotype. This chain joins TRBV5-1 and TRBJ2-7; D unclear. There are 13 residues in the CDR3. Germline V gene sequence: CDR1 SGHRS, CDR2 YFSETQ. Trimming stripped 2 bases from V and 0 bases from J, with 6 bases between. CDR3 sequence reads: CASSFWSSYEQYF. In nucleotides, the CDR3 is TGCGCCAGCAGCTTTTGGAGCTCCTACGAGCAGTACTTC.

This clonotype showed up just a few times. This chain uses TRBV12-3 or TRBV12-4 with TRBJ2-5, with D perhaps given as TRBD1 or TRBD2 (5 bases each). This CDR3 is built from 14 residues. Trimming stripped 0 bases from V and 4 bases from J, with 9 bases between. CDR3: CASSLAEGRETQYF. For the CDR3, the DNA is TGTGCCAGCAGTTTAGCTGAGGGGCGAGAGACCCAGTACTTC.

This clonotype was observed at least ten times. The rearrangement joins TRBV7-9 to TRBJ1-2, with TRBD1 as a possible D gene (5 bases). The CDR3 spans 13 residues. V was clipped by 4 bases and J by 8 bases, with 14 bases between them. Germline CDR1 reads SEHNR; CDR2 reads FQNEAQ (reference sequence). For the CDR3, the DNA is TGTGCCAGCAGCTCCCAACTTGACAGCGGCTACACCTTC. It translates to CASSSQLDSGYTF. Filled out from reference TRBV7-9 and TRBJ1-2, the complete variable domain reads DTGVSQNPRHKITKRGQNVTFRCDPISEHNRLYWYRQTLGQGPEFLTYFQNEAQLEKSRLLSDRFSAERPKGSFSTLEIQRTEQGDSAMYLCASSSQLDSGYTFGSGTRLTVV.

V usage is TRBV4-3 and J usage is TRBJ2-1, with TRBD1 matching 7 bases. In germline, CDR1 is LGHNA, CDR2 YSLEER. The V and J ends lost 4 bases and 9 bases, in that order; junction bases with no gene match: 6. This CDR3 has 13 residues. CDR3 amino acids: CASSPTGISEQFF. In nucleotides, the CDR3 is TGCGCCAGCAGCCCGACAGGGATCTCTGAGCAGTTCTTC.

Many counts were recorded for this clonotype. This rearrangement joins TRBV2 to TRBJ1-3; no reliable D call. CDR1 and CDR2 (germline): SNHLY, FYNNEI. V dropped 5 bases and J dropped 2 bases, with 7 bases sitting between them. The CDR3 consists of 13 residues. In DNA form, the CDR3 reads TGTGCCAGCAGTACAGACCCTGGAAACACCATATATTTT. It encodes CASSTDPGNTIYF. The variable domain in full, completed from reference TRBV2 and TRBJ1-3, reads EPEVTQTPSHQVTQMGQEVILRCVPISNHLYFYWYRQILGQKVEFLVSFYNNEISEKSEIFDDQFSVERPDGSNFTLKIRSTKLEDSAMYFCASSTDPGNTIYFGEGSWLTVV.

This clonotype appeared a few times. The chain uses TRBV7-9 and TRBJ2-3, with D possibly TRBD1 on 6 matching bases. CDR3 length: 15 amino acids. V lost 5 bases, J lost 1 base, and 13 bases lay in between. Germline V gene data show CDR1 as SEHNR and CDR2 as FQNEAQ (reference sequence). CDR3 loop: CASSAHRVGTDTQYF. The CDR3 nucleotides read TGTGCCAGCAGCGCCCACAGGGTAGGCACAGATACGCAGTATTTT.

There are many counts of this clonotype. The chain couples TRBV7-2 to TRBJ1-4, with 9 bases that match TRBD1. From germline, CDR1 is SGHTA and CDR2 FQGNSA. This CDR3 has 15 amino acids. Germline trimming cut 5 bases from V and 7 bases from J; bases unmatched to any gene: 8. The CDR3 sequence is CASSDGMDRGEKLFF. For the CDR3, the DNA is TGTGCCAGCAGCGACGGAATGGACAGGGGTGAAAAACTGTTTTTT.

This clonotype was counted between two and nine times. The chain recombines TRBV29-1 with TRBJ1-4, with D unresolved. Trimming removed 5 bases from V and 6 bases from J, with 7 bases in between. Looked up from germline, CDR1 is SQVTM and CDR2 is ANQGSEA. This CDR3 spans 11 amino acids. CDR3 coding DNA: TGCAGCGTTCGGGGTTATGAAAAACTGTTTTTT. Translating gives CSVRGYEKLFF. The variable domain in full, completed from reference TRBV29-1 and TRBJ1-4, reads SAVISQKPSRDICQRGTSLTIQCQVDSQVTMMFWYRQQPGQSLTLIATANQGSEATYESGFVIDKFPISRPNLTFSTLTVSNMSPEDSSIYLCSVRGYEKLFFGSGTQLSVL.

This clonotype turned up a few times. DNA for the CDR3: TGTGCCAGCAGCTTTGGTCGTTTGGGTTCACCCCTCCACTTT. As protein: CASSFGRLGSPLHF. This chain links TRBV5-5 with TRBJ1-6; D gene unclear. Germline-derived CDR1 and CDR2 are SGHKS and YYEKEE (reference sequence). This CDR3 comprises 14 residues. V lost 2 bases and J lost 9, with 12 bases in between.

This clonotype occurred a few times. Possible read error: a much larger clone is one base away. The rearrangement joins TRBV24-1 to TRBJ1-2; D gene uncertain. This CDR3 has 13 amino acids. The germline V gene has CDR1 KGHDR and CDR2 SFDVKD. V lost 3 bases and J 5 bases, leaving 9 bases between the germline ends. The CDR3 DNA reads as TGTGCCACCAGTGATCGGATAGTATATGGCTACACCTTC. Its protein product is CATSDRIVYGYTF.

This clonotype was recorded at least ten times. CDR3 in amino acids: CASSQGQTKGRSYNEQFF. As DNA, the CDR3 is TGCGCCAGCAGCCAAGGCCAAACCAAAGGGAGGTCCTACAATGAGCAGTTCTTC. The rearrangement joins TRBV4-1 to TRBJ2-1, with D possibly being TRBD2 (6 bases). The CDR3 has 18 amino acids. Germline V gene lookup returns CDR1 MGHRA and CDR2 YSYEKL. Trimming removed 1 base at V and 1 base at J, with 17 bases between.